This T cell receptor beta chain stems from a study of OX40 agonist ivuxolimab in advanced cancers. Sequencing used immunoSEQ multiplex PCR; TCRdb keeps in-frame clones, though not all of them. This table has around 75,000 clones, more than 70% appearing once. There are 14 residues in the CDR3. The germline CDR1 and CDR2 sequences are SGHRS and YFSETQ. Deletions cut 3 bases from V and 2 bases from J, with 10 bases between. The chain uses TRBV5-1 and TRBJ2-3; D gene ambiguous. Here the sequenced sample was CD4+ or CD8+ T cells sorted from blood, taken in a trial of the OX40 agonist ivuxolimab. This receptor was taken from an adult with an advanced solid tumor such as melanoma, head and neck, liver or kidney cancer. The CDR3 reads CASSSPGFTDTQYF. CDR3 sequence (DNA): TGCGCCAGCAGCTCCCCAGGTTTCACAGATACGCAGTATTTT.